The rows below give T cell receptor beta chains drawn from one sample of a study of blood T cell repertoires in COVID-19. TCRdb keeps only in-frame clones here, not all; method: immunoSEQ multiplex PCR. The sample lists approximately 100,000 clones; 85% were seen once. What was sequenced was peripheral blood. The origin of the receptors is a woman in her 70s with active or convalescent COVID-19. Each CDR3 is given with its conserved first and last residue. Each record gives: J gene, clone size, V gene, D gene, CDR3 protein, CDR3 DNA. The D gene is left open where the match is weak. Some rows mark clone size as missing; the rest say once, few, many or name a class of expanded clone.

>TRBJ2-3|-|TRBV24-1|TRBD1
CATKGTGTGDTQYF
TGTGCCACCAAAGGGACAGGGACGGGGGATACGCAGTATTTT
>TRBJ1-2|-|TRBV28|TRBD1
CASSLNSITGGYGYTF
TGTGCCAGCAGTTTAAACTCGATAACAGGGGGCTATGGCTACACCTTC
>TRBJ1-6|-|TRBV28|TRBD1
CASSLFGDRGYSPLHF
TGTGCCAGCAGTTTATTTGGGGACAGGGGTTATTCACCCCTCCACTTT
>TRBJ1-2|-|TRBV2|TRBD1
CASTLDRGLYGYTF
TGTGCCAGCACCCTCGACAGGGGGCTCTATGGCTACACCTTC
>TRBJ2-7|-|TRBV27|TRBD1
CASSQSIRTGDEQYF
TGTGCCAGCAGCCAATCAATAAGGACAGGGGACGAGCAGTACTTC
>TRBJ1-4|few|TRBV4-1|TRBD1
CASSATGGETNEKLFF
TGCGCCAGCAGCGCCACAGGGGGGGAGACTAATGAAAAACTGTTTTTT
>TRBJ2-5|once|TRBV7-2|TRBD2
CASSWGGETQYF
TGTGCCAGCAGCTGGGGGGGGGAGACCCAGTACTTC
>TRBJ2-7|-|TRBV7-2|-
CASSLMTGRYYEQYF
TGTGCCAGCAGCTTAATGACGGGTAGATACTACGAGCAGTACTTC
>TRBJ2-3|-|TRBV5-4|TRBD2
CASSSGVDSGGTDTQYF
TGTGCCAGCAGCTCCGGGGTGGATAGCGGGGGCACAGATACGCAGTATTTT
>TRBJ2-5|-|TRBV11-3|-
CASSPRVGLAEETQYF
TGTGCCAGCAGCCCTAGGGTGGGTCTAGCAGAGGAGACCCAGTACTTC
>TRBJ1-1|-|TRBV2|-
CASREQGMNTEAFF
TGTGCCAGCAGGGAACAGGGTATGAACACTGAAGCTTTCTTT
>TRBJ1-2|-|TRBV2|TRBD1
CASSVGTGDGYTF
TGTGCCAGCAGCGTCGGGACAGGGGACGGCTACACCTTC
>TRBJ2-5|-|TRBV5-4|-
CASSLGAGEETQYF
TGTGCCAGCAGCTTGGGGGCAGGGGAGGAGACCCAGTACTTC
>TRBJ1-3|-|TRBV18|-
CASSEVISGNTIYF
TGTGCCAGCTCAGAGGTTATCTCTGGAAACACCATATATTTT
>TRBJ1-5|-|TRBV19|-
CASSIGQGNQPQHF
TGTGCCAGTAGTATAGGACAGGGCAATCAGCCCCAGCATTTT
>TRBJ2-1|-|TRBV6-1|TRBD2
CASREGEGAYNEQFF
TGTGCCAGCAGGGAAGGGGAGGGTGCTTACAATGAGCAGTTCTTC
>TRBJ1-2|-|TRBV25-1|-
CASSELLEEGSYGYTF
TGTGCCAGCAGTGAATTGTTGGAGGAGGGAAGCTATGGCTACACCTTC
>TRBJ1-1|-|TRBV25-1|-
CASSRRDQGNEAFF
TGTGCCAGCAGTCGAAGGGATCAGGGGAATGAAGCTTTCTTT
>TRBJ2-7|medium-sized|TRBV7-6|TRBD2
CASSLESGTSYEQYF
TGTGCCAGCAGCTTAGAAAGCGGGACCTCCTACGAGCAGTACTTC
>TRBJ1-3|-|TRBV18|TRBD1
CASSQGQHSGNTIYF
TGTGCCAGCTCCCAGGGACAGCACTCTGGAAACACCATATATTTT
>TRBJ1-2|once|TRBV23-1|-
CASSQLSRGPSNYGYTF
TGCGCCAGCAGTCAATTGAGTAGGGGCCCTTCTAACTATGGCTACACCTTC
>TRBJ2-7|-|TRBV20-1|TRBD2
CSASERENEQYF
TGCAGTGCTAGTGAGCGGGAGAACGAGCAGTACTTC
>TRBJ2-7|once|TRBV28|-
CASSLLGPTSYEQYF
TGTGCCAGCAGCCTGCTGGGGCCGACAAGCTACGAGCAGTACTTC